The 15 T cell receptor beta chains below were found in one sample sequenced in a study of beta chain features in type 1 diabetes. Broader study findings: Among all four CD4+ subsets, Type 1 diabetes patients had TCRB CDR3s that were moderately but significantly shorter.

These receptors lack a known antigen. Isolated RNA was reverse transcribed in full, so expressed TCRB transcripts were sequenced. Sequenced by immunoSEQ multiplex PCR; TCRdb stores in-frame clones only, minus some. The repertoire holds 200,000 to 250,000 clones, with approximately 16% as singletons. Sample: naive CD4+ T cells from blood. The origin of the receptors is a man in his thirties or forties with type 1 diabetes.

Comment on this clone: In the same sample, other DNA sequences code for this CDR3. The chain uses TRBV30 and TRBJ2-1; 7 nucleotides line up with TRBD1. The CDR3 contains 14 residues. Germline-derived CDR1 and CDR2 are GTSNPN and SVGIG (reference sequence). The junction had 4 bases not matched to a gene; V was cut back by 1 base and J by 4 bases. The CDR3 nucleotides read TGTGCCTGGAGTGAGGGACAGCCTTACAATGAGCAGTTCTTC. It translates to CAWSEGQPYNEQFF.

The chain uses TRBV5-1 and TRBJ2-3, with D unresolved. V was pared by 1 base and J by 13 bases, with 13 bases between. The CDR3 length is 12 residues. CDR1 and CDR2 (germline): SGHRS, YFSETQ. The DNA for the CDR3 is TGCGCCAGCAGCTTGTTGGGAACAACGGAGTATTTT. This codes for CASSLLGTTEYF.

The chain combines TRBV7-9 with TRBJ2-2; the D gene could be TRBD1 or TRBD2 (5 bases each). Trimming stripped 5 bases from V and 15 bases from J, with 16 bases between. The CDR3 length is 12 residues. Germline V CDR1 and CDR2: SEHNR, FQNEAQ (reference sequence). CDR3 nucleotides: TGTGCCAGCAGCCCCCGGGCCGGGACGATGTTTTTT. Its protein product is CASSPRAGTMFF. The whole variable domain, remainder taken from reference TRBV7-9 and TRBJ2-2, is DTGVSQNPRHKITKRGQNVTFRCDPISEHNRLYWYRQTLGQGPEFLTYFQNEAQLEKSRLLSDRFSAERPKGSFSTLEIQRTEQGDSAMYLCASSPRAGTMFFGEGSRLTVL.

This clone came up a few times. This chain links TRBV21-1 with TRBJ2-5; no check of the table's D call, TRBD1, against the DNA was made. TRBV21-1 is assigned pseudogene status. The CDR3 consists of 20 residues. CDR3: CASSLNFRGRERFDQETQYF. The CDR3 coding sequence is TGTGCCAGCAGCCTTAACTTCAGGGGACGGGAAAGGTTCGACCAAGAGACCCAGTACTTC.

This clone was observed a handful of times. The chain is built from TRBV30 and TRBJ1-1; TRBD1 agrees at 8 bases. The CDR3 sequence is 15 residues long. J gave up 1 base and V 2 bases, and 6 bases lay outside the gene matches. Germline loops: CDR1 GTSNPN, CDR2 SVGIG (reference sequence). DNA of the CDR3: TGTGCCTGGAGTTCCCGGACAGGGAAGAACACTGAAGCTTTCTTT. It yields the protein CAWSSRTGKNTEAFF.

In its sample, this clone was seen a few times. The CDR3 spells CASSNTREQFF. As DNA, the CDR3 is TGTGCCAGCAGTAATACGCGTGAGCAGTTCTTC. V and J are TRBV2 and TRBJ2-1; D not certain. Trimming cost V 5 bases and J 9 bases, with 8 bases left between them. Germline CDR1 SNHLY, CDR2 FYNNEI. This CDR3 spans 11 amino acids.

This clone has just a few counts. One end of the junction fails to match germline, which may point to a read error. The V call is TRBV9, the J call TRBJ2-1; TRBD1 matches 7 bases. The length of the CDR3 is 11 residues. Germline V gives CDR1 SGDLS, CDR2 YYNGEE. The CDR3 DNA reads as TGTGCCAGCAGCTCCGACAGGGTGACGGTCTTC. Translated: CASSSDRVTVF.

CDR3 loop: CASSVEGDRDAFF. Written as DNA, the CDR3 is TGTGCCAGCAGCGTAGAGGGGGACAGGGACGCTTTCTTT. The chain joins TRBV9 to TRBJ1-1, with 9 nucleotides matching TRBD1. J was trimmed by 11 bases and V by 0 bases; bases with no gene match: 5. Germline V CDR1 and CDR2: SGDLS, YYNGEE. The CDR3 totals 13 residues. The variable domain in full, completed from reference TRBV9 and TRBJ1-1, reads DSGVTQTPKHLITATGQRVTLRCSPRSGDLSVYWYQQSLDQGLQFLIQYYNGEERAKGNILERFSAQQFPDLHSELNLSSLELGDSALYFCASSVEGDRDAFFGQGTRLTVV.

A few counts support this clone. The chain couples TRBV15 to TRBJ2-1, with 7 positions matching TRBD2. V shed 6 bases and J 6 bases; nucleotides not matched to a gene: 8. Germline CDR1 and CDR2: LNHNV and YYDKDF (reference sequence). The CDR3 spans 14 residues. The CDR3 sequence is CATSGAGVVNEQFF. The CDR3 DNA sequence: TGTGCCACCAGTGGGGCGGGAGTAGTCAATGAGCAGTTCTTC.

This clone was found a few times. The chain links TRBV5-1 to TRBJ2-1; the D gene is possibly TRBD2 (6 bases). The CDR3 loop spans 12 amino acids. The V and J ends lost 4 bases and 10 bases respectively, with 12 bases between them. Germline CDR1 reads SGHRS; CDR2 reads YFSETQ. CDR3 sequence: CASSPQRGEQFF. The CDR3 DNA follows: TGCGCCAGCAGCCCCCAACGGGGGGAGCAGTTCTTC.

The sample holds a few counts of this clone. The V and J genes are TRBV20-1 and TRBJ1-4; a weak D match, TRBD1 (5 bases). The CDR3 is 10 amino acids. V was trimmed by 5 bases and J by 11 bases, leaving 9 bases between them. Germline CDR1 and CDR2: DFQATT and SNEGSKA (reference sequence). CDR3: CSAVRDKLFF. CDR3 in DNA: TGCAGTGCTGTCCGGGACAAACTGTTTTTT.

This clone was counted once. The rearrangement joins TRBV5-6 to TRBJ2-7; D remains ambiguous. Germline V CDR1 and CDR2: SGHDT, YYEEEE. There are 14 residues in the CDR3. Trimming removed 3 bases at V and 7 bases at J, with 17 bases between. CDR3: CASSSRIGFEEQYF. The CDR3 coding sequence is TGTGCCAGCAGCTCGAGAATTGGATTTGAAGAGCAGTACTTC. Filled out from reference TRBV5-6 and TRBJ2-7, the complete variable domain reads DAGVTQSPTHLIKTRGQQVTLRCSPKSGHDTVSWYQQALGQGPQFIFQYYEEEERQRGNFPDRFSGHQFPNYSSELNVNALLLGDSALYLCASSSRIGFEEQYFGPGTRLTVT.

The chain uses TRBV5-1 and TRBJ2-1; D unclear. CDR1 is SGHRS and CDR2 is YFSETQ in the germline V gene. The CDR3 is made up of 16 amino acids. Trimming cost V 0 bases and J 3 bases, with 13 bases left between them. CDR3 nucleotides: TGCGCCAGCAGCTTGGGGTTGAAGACTCGCTACAATGAGCAGTTCTTC. Its protein is CASSLGLKTRYNEQFF.

This clone was found a few times. This chain connects TRBV4-2 to TRBJ2-1; D not certain. Per germline, CDR1 LGHNA and CDR2 YNFKEQ. V was pared by 3 bases and J by 7 bases, with 7 bases between. The CDR3 totals 12 residues. CDR3 protein: CASSHDTNEQFF. For the CDR3, the DNA is TGTGCCAGCAGCCACGATACGAATGAGCAGTTCTTC.

This clone was picked up a small number of times. The V call is TRBV28, the J call TRBJ2-1; D may be TRBD1 or TRBD2 (5 bases each). Germline CDR1 MDHEN, CDR2 SYDVKM. The CDR3 extends over 15 amino acids. Trimming left V 0 bases short and J 4 bases short, with 10 bases between. This CDR3 is CASSLWGPRYNEQFF. The CDR3 DNA reads as TGTGCCAGCAGTTTATGGGGACCGAGGTACAATGAGCAGTTCTTC.